The 9 T cell receptor beta chains given below trace back to one sample, sequenced in a study of cytomegalovirus exposure and HLA in healthy donors. Primers: 60 Vbeta forward and 13 Jbeta reverse. TCRdb's table, derived via immunoSEQ multiplex PCR, lists solely in-frame clones and lacks some. The sample includes about 190,000 clones, roughly 83% of them seen just once. Sequenced material: PBMCs. The receptors shown here come from a woman aged 45-65 years in good health and CMV-seronegative.

V usage is TRBV7-2 and J usage is TRBJ2-1; TRBD2 matches at 12 bases. The CDR3 is made up of 17 amino acids. The V and J ends lost 2 bases and 12 bases, in that order; junction bases with no gene match: 14. Germline CDR1 is SGHTA and CDR2 is FQGNSA. CDR3 in DNA: TGTGCCAGCAGCTTACAACTAGCGGGAGGTTCCCTAGGAGTGCAGTTCTTC. Its translation: CASSLQLAGGSLGVQFF.

V is TRBV6-5 and J is TRBJ2-7, with D maybe TRBD1 (6 bases). CDR3 size: 15 residues. Deletions cut 0 bases from V and 0 bases from J, with 9 bases between. Germline CDR1 is MNHEY and CDR2 is SVGAGI. The CDR3 here is CASSYSGDISYEQYF. The CDR3 bases are TGTGCCAGCAGTTACTCAGGGGACATCTCCTACGAGCAGTACTTC.

The J gene is TRBJ1-1, the V gene TRBV19, with TRBD1 matching 7 bases. CDR3 length: 17 residues. Germline values: CDR1 LNHDA, CDR2 SQIVND (reference sequence). J lost 0 bases, V lost 5 bases, and 12 bases had no gene match. The CDR3 sequence: CASSSHGAGGLNTEAFF. Here the CDR3 DNA reads TGTGCCAGTAGTTCCCACGGGGCAGGGGGTTTGAACACTGAAGCTTTCTTT.

This clone appeared once. The chain carries TRBV18 and TRBJ1-5; D gene uncertain. V gave up 6 bases and J gave up 2 bases, with 8 bases separating them. The CDR3 runs 13 residues. CDR1 KGHSH and CDR2 LQKENI come from the germline V gene. CDR3 sequence: CASSSARNQPQHF. The CDR3 bases are TGTGCCAGCTCCTCCGCGCGCAATCAGCCCCAGCATTTT.

V and J are TRBV27 and TRBJ2-1, with 9 nucleotides matching TRBD1. Germline values: CDR1 MNHEY, CDR2 SMNVEV (reference sequence). Trimming took 6 bases from V and 10 from J; bases not matched to a gene: 7. CDR3 size: 13 residues. The CDR3 protein is CASRETGGGEQFF. The CDR3 bases are TGTGCCAGCAGGGAAACAGGGGGCGGAGAGCAGTTCTTC.

This clone has only a few counts. This rearrangement joins TRBV13 to TRBJ1-2; D is unresolved. This CDR3 comprises 16 residues. The germline CDR1 and CDR2 sequences are PRHDT and FYEKMQ (reference sequence). V lost 3 bases, J lost 2 bases, and 16 bases lay in between. The CDR3, as DNA: TGTGCCAGCAGCTTGAAAGGCCAGGCTCTCAACTATGGCTACACCTTC. Translating it yields CASSLKGQALNYGYTF.

CDR3 sequence (DNA): TGTGCCAGCAGCCCAGGGACTAGCGGGAGGTACGGCTACGAGCAGTACTTC. Residues: CASSPGTSGRYGYEQYF. The gene calls are TRBV9 and TRBJ2-7; TRBD2 matches 15 bases. The V segment lost 4 bases and the J segment 3 bases; nucleotides outside the gene matches: 8. The CDR3 runs to 17 residues. The germline V gene encodes CDR1 SGDLS and CDR2 YYNGEE.

The genes are TRBV28 and TRBJ2-7, with 9 bases identical to TRBD2. J lost 5 bases, V lost 6 bases, and 14 bases had no gene match. Germline V gene sequence: CDR1 MDHEN, CDR2 SYDVKM. The CDR3 has 16 residues. The CDR3 loop is CASRSGTSRYTNEQYF. The CDR3 DNA sequence: TGTGCCAGCAGGTCCGGGACTAGCCGTTATACCAACGAGCAGTACTTC.

The chain links TRBV7-2 to TRBJ2-3; D gene uncertain. The CDR3 is 13 residues long. Germline CDR1 reads SGHTA; CDR2 reads FQGNSA. V gave up 5 bases and J gave up 6 bases, with 12 bases separating them. CDR3 DNA: TGTGCCAGCAGCGCAGCCGGGTGGGATACGCAGTATTTT. This translates into CASSAAGWDTQYF.